The 12 T cell receptor beta chains below were found in one sample sequenced in a study of Tregs in tolerant kidney transplant recipients. Assay used: immunoSEQ multiplex PCR; TCRdb lists only in-frame clones, some missing. Here the sample spans about 110,000 clones, 90% being singletons. Here the sequenced sample was CD4+ T cells from blood, taken before the transplant. The receptors were gathered from a human donor who received a combined kidney and bone marrow transplant.

The chain combines TRBV9 with TRBJ2-1, with 7 bases lining up with TRBD1. The germline gives CDR1 SGDLS, CDR2 YYNGEE. This CDR3 comprises 15 residues. The V gene end was trimmed by 4 bases and the J gene end by 6 bases; junction bases not matched to a gene: 10. The CDR3 DNA follows: TGTGCCAGCAGCTCTACAGGGGCCAGCGGCAATGAGCAGTTCTTC. Protein sequence: CASSSTGASGNEQFF.

The rearrangement uses TRBV19 and TRBJ1-2, with 7 bases lining up with TRBD1. With V trimmed by 10 bases and J by 5 bases, 10 bases remained unmatched. The germline CDR1 and CDR2 sequences are LNHDA and SQIVND (reference sequence). The CDR3 is 13 residues long. CDR3 in DNA: TGTGCCACCCGCCCCGAGGGGGCGTATGGCTACACCTTC. This translates into CATRPEGAYGYTF.

V usage is TRBV6-5 and J usage is TRBJ2-6; 8 bases line up with TRBD2. The junction had 5 bases not matched to a gene; V was cut back by 10 bases and J by 3 bases. The germline V gene has CDR1 MNHEY and CDR2 SVGAGI. This CDR3 contains 14 residues. Here the CDR3 reads CAIGGAGGANVLTF. DNA for the CDR3: TGTGCCATCGGGGGGGCTGGTGGGGCCAACGTCCTGACTTTC.

This clone was counted a single time. The chain carries TRBV29-1 and TRBJ2-3, with a possible D match to TRBD1 (5 bases). The CDR3 consists of 14 residues. Trimming took off 3 bases at V and 1 base at J, with 11 bases between the two ends. Germline V gene data show CDR1 as SQVTM and CDR2 as ANQGSEA. The CDR3 sequence: CSVEARVGTDTQYF. CDR3 bases: TGCAGCGTTGAGGCCAGGGTCGGCACAGATACGCAGTATTTT.

This chain joins TRBV5-6 and TRBJ1-4; a weak D match, TRBD1 (5 bases). The germline V gene encodes CDR1 SGHDT and CDR2 YYEEEE. There are 17 residues in the CDR3. Trimming took 2 bases from V and 3 from J, leaving 17 bases between them. The CDR3 loop reads CASSFGLSGVANEKLFF. The CDR3 region has the DNA TGTGCCAGCAGCTTCGGTCTGTCGGGGGTTGCTAATGAAAAACTGTTTTTT.

The chain has TRBV6-6 and TRBJ1-2; TRBD1 might be the D (6 bases). The CDR3 is 13 amino acids. Germline assignment: CDR1 MNHNY and CDR2 SVGAGI (reference sequence). The ends were cut back, 3 bases at V and 10 bases at J, with 15 bases in the middle. In nucleotides, the CDR3 is TGTGCCAGCAGTTATCGGGGACACTCGAACTACACCTTC. Protein sequence: CASSYRGHSNYTF.

The V and J genes are TRBV20-1 and TRBJ2-2; D is ambiguous. Looked up from germline, CDR1 is DFQATT and CDR2 is SNEGSKA (reference sequence). The length of the CDR3 is 11 residues. The V gene lost 6 bases and the J gene lost 6 bases, with 8 bases spanning the gap. CDR3 loop: CSALSPGELFF. In nucleotides, the CDR3 is TGCAGTGCCCTGTCCCCCGGGGAGCTGTTTTTT.

About this clone itself: The sample has other DNA sequences that encode this CDR3 too. The chain uses TRBV5-1 and TRBJ2-7; tentatively, D is TRBD2 (6 bases). Germline lookup yields CDR1 SGHRS and CDR2 YFSETQ. The CDR3 runs to 11 residues. With 5 bases removed from V and 4 bases from J, the gap between germline ends came to 7 bases. The chain's CDR3 is CASREGYEQYF. The CDR3 DNA reads TGCGCCAGCAGGGAGGGGTACGAGCAGTACTTC.

The V call is TRBV7-7, the J call TRBJ2-2; 9 bases are shared with TRBD1. This CDR3 has 16 residues. Germline CDR1 and CDR2: SSHAT and FNYEAQ (reference sequence). The trim removed 5 bases at V and 0 bases at J, leaving 4 bases unmatched. The CDR3, as DNA: TGTGCCAGCAGCCCCAGGACAGGGGCGAACACCGGGGAGCTGTTTTTT. Translated: CASSPRTGANTGELFF.

V and J are TRBV5-1 and TRBJ2-7; 9 bases are shared with TRBD1. The junction had 2 bases not matched to a gene; V was cut back by 3 bases and J by 1 base. Germline CDR1 SGHRS, CDR2 YFSETQ. CDR3 length equals 14 residues. The CDR3 DNA follows: TGCGCCAGCAGCTCCGGGACAGGGTCCTACGAGCAGTACTTC. Its translation: CASSSGTGSYEQYF.

This chain connects TRBV2 to TRBJ1-5; perhaps TRBD1 as D (5 bases). Germline V CDR1 and CDR2: SNHLY, FYNNEI. This CDR3 has 15 amino acids. V was cut by 6 bases and J by 2 bases, with 14 bases left in between. CDR3 loop: CASSSNRLGNQPQHF. Written as DNA, the CDR3 is TGTGCCAGCAGCTCAAACAGGCTAGGCAATCAGCCCCAGCATTTT.

The chain joins TRBV2 to TRBJ2-1; maybe TRBD2 (5 bases). With 10 bases removed from V and 5 bases from J, the gap between germline ends came to 12 bases. CDR1 is SNHLY, CDR2 FYNNEI, per germline. The CDR3 consists of 12 residues. This chain's CDR3 is CAIAGYHNEQFF. The CDR3 region has the DNA TGTGCCATCGCGGGCTATCACAATGAGCAGTTCTTC.